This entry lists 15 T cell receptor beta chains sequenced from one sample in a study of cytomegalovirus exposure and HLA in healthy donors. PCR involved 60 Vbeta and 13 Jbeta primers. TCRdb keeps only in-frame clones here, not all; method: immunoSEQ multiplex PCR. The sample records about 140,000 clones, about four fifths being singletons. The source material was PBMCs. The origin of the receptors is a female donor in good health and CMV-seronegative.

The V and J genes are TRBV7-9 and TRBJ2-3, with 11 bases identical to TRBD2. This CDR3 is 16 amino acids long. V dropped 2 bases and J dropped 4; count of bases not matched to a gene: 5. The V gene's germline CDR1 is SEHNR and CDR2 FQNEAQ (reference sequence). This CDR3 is CASSLLAGGQADTQYF. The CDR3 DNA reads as TGTGCCAGCAGCTTATTAGCGGGGGGGCAAGCAGATACGCAGTATTTT.

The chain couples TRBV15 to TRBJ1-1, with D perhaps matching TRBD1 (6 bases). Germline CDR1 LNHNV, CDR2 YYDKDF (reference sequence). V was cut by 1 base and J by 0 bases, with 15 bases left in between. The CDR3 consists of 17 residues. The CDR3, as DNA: TGTGCCACCAGCAGAGTGGGGGCAGGGTCAATGAACACTGAAGCTTTCTTT. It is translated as CATSRVGAGSMNTEAFF.

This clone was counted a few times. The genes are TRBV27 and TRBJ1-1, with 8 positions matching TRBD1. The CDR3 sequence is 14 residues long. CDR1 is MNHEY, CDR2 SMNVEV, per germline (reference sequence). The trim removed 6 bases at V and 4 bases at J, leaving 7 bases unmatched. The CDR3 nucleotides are TGTGCCAGCAGGAAACAGGGGGGGTTCACTGAAGCTTTCTTT. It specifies CASRKQGGFTEAFF.

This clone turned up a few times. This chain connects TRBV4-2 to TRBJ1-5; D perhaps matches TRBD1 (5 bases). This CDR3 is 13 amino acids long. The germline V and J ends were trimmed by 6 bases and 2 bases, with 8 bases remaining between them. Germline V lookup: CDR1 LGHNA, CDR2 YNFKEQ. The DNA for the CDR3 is TGTGCCAGCAGGGGGGGAGGCAATCAGCCCCAGCATTTT. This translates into CASRGGGNQPQHF.

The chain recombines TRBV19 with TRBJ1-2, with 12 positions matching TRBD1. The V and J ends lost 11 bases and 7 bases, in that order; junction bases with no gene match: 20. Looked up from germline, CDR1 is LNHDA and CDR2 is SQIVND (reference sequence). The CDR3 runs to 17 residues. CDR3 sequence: CASRSGTGGGFILGYTF. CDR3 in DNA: TGTGCCTCAAGGAGTGGGACAGGGGGCGGCTTTATTCTTGGCTACACCTTC.

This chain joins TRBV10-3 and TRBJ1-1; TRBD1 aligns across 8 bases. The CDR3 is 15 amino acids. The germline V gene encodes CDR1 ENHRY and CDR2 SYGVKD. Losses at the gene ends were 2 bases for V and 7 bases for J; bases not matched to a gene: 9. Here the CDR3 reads CAISEPLTGAFEAFF. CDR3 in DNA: TGTGCCATCAGTGAGCCCCTGACAGGGGCCTTTGAAGCTTTCTTT.

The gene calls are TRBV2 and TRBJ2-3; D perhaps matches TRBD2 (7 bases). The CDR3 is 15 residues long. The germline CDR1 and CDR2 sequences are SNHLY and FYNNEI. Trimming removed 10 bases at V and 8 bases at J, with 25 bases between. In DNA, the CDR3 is TGTGCCACCAGGGGATTGCGGGGGAGGGCGCGTACGCAGTATTTT. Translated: CATRGLRGRARTQYF.

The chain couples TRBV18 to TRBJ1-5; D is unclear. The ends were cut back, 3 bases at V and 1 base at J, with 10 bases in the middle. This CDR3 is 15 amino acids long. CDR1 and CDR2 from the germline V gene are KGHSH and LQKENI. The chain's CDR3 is CASSPFPRSNQPQHF. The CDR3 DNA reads TGTGCCAGCTCACCGTTTCCGAGGAGCAATCAGCCCCAGCATTTT.

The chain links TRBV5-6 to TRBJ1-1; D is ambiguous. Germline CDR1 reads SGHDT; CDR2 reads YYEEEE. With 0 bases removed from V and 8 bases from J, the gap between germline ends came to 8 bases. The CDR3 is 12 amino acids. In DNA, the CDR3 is TGTGCCAGCAGCTTGGCACTGGTCGAAGCTTTCTTT. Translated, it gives CASSLALVEAFF.

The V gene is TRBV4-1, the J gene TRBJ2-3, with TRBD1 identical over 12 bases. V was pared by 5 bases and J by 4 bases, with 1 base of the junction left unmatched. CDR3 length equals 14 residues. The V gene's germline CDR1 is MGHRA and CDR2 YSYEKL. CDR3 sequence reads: CASSGTGGADTQYF. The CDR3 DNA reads TGCGCCAGCAGCGGGACAGGGGGCGCAGATACGCAGTATTTT.

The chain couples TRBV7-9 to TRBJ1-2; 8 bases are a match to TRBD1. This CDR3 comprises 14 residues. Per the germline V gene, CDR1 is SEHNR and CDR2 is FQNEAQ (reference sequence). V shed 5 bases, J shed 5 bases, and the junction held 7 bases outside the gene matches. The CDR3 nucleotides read TGTGCCAGCAGCGCTACAGGGGGGAGTTATGGCTACACCTTC. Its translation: CASSATGGSYGYTF.

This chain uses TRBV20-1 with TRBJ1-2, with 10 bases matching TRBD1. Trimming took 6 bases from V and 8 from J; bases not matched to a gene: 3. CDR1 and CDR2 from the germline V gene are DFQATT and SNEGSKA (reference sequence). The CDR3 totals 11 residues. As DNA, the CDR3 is TGCAGTGCGACAGGGGGCCACGGCTACACCTTC. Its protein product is CSATGGHGYTF.

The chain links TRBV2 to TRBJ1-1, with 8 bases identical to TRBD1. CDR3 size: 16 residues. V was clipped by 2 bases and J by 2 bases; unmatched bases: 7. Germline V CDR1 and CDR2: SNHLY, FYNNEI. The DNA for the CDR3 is TGTGCCAGCAGTGAACAGGGGGCGCGGGTAAACACTGAAGCTTTCTTT. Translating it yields CASSEQGARVNTEAFF.

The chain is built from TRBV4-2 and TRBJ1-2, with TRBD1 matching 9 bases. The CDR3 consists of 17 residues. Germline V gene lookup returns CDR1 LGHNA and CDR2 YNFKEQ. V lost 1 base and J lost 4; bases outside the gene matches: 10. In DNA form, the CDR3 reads TGTGCCAGCAGCCAAGGAACGGTGTGGGGACAGGGCTATGGCTACACCTTC. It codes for CASSQGTVWGQGYGYTF.

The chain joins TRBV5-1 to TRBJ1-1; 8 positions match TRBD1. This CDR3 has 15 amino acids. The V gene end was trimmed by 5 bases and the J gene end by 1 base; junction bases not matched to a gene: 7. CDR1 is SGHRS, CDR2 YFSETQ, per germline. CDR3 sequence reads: CASRRDRGRNTEAFF. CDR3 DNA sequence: TGCGCCAGCAGGCGAGACAGGGGCAGGAACACTGAAGCTTTCTTT.